This T cell receptor (beta chain) is from a study of blood T cell repertoires in COVID-19 (dated by TCRdb to the early 2020s). Study-level background: Samples from collaborators originated in the United States, Italy and Spain and spanned both the acute and convalescent phases of COVID-19. Sample metadata almost always included a de-identified subject ID, COVID-19 status, age in years and sex. The material from the prospective study consisted of cDNA or gDNA derived from T cells, B-cell-depleted T cells, or PBMCs. HLA class I and class II types, where available, came from metadata supplied by the sample provider rather than from assay-based typing. The samples were drawn from the first 160 participants of the ongoing ImmuneRACE study and from 1,200 or so subjects provided by 6 global collaborators. The repertoires were made available in a free public database intended to serve as a resource for research on the immune response to SARS-CoV-2. The dataset comprised deeply sampled blood TCRbeta repertoires from subjects exposed to, actively infected with, or recovered from COVID-19.

Summary of the overall study and its limitations: The amount of clinical and demographic metadata varied by source and participant and was provided uncurated.

TCRbeta CDR3 regions were amplified from genomic DNA by means of the immunoSEQ Assay, a bias-controlled multiplex PCR. The authors' pipeline ran thus. The number of nucleated cells in each sample was estimated from the amplification of reference gene primers within the assay. To quantify the absolute abundance of each unique TCRbeta CDR3 rearrangement, sequence reads were collapsed and filtered. For each sample, productive Simpson clonality was calculated as the square root of Simpson's diversity index across productive rearrangements. TCRdb holds this immuneACCESS table with in-frame rearrangements only. Some clones are missing; in checked studies, unresolved V genes explain under half, and the rest has no known cause. V and J calls and clone size are as listed in that table; D and trimming were resolved from the DNA. Present in this sample are 130,000 to 150,000 clones, roughly 89% of which were seen just once. Roughly 4% of the sample comes from the top ten.

A word on this clone: Its antigen target is currently unknown. No clone much larger than this one lies a single base away; base qualities are absent.

Collaborating institutions collected whole blood in K2EDTA tubes following their own protocols. For TCRbeta analysis, collaborator samples were shipped as frozen whole blood, as isolated PBMCs, or as DNA extracted from either sample type. V sheds 2 bases and J sheds 1 base, leaving 7 bases between their ends. There are 14 amino acids in the CDR3, from cysteine to phenylalanine inclusive. Only the CDR3 region is kept as DNA, spanning 42 bases read in frame from base 1. Looking up the germline V gene yields CDR1 KGHSH and CDR2 LQKENI. Rearrangement joined TRBV18 to TRBJ2-3; no D gene can be assigned with confidence. The receptor's source is a woman in her 40s with acute or convalescent COVID-19. The sequenced material came from peripheral blood. The DNA sequence reads TGTGCCAGCTCACCATTCGCAGGCACAGATACGCAGTATTTT. Translation gives CASSPFAGTDTQYF.